Detailed here is one T cell receptor (beta chain). CDR3 length: 13 amino acids. Trimming stripped 4 bases from V and 6 bases from J, with 14 bases between. In germline, CDR1 is SGHRS, CDR2 YFSETQ. This sample is drawn from a study of T cell clones after liver transplantation. As for the study in general: TCRbeta sequencing after a pre-transplant mixed lymphocyte reaction identified graft-donor-reactive clones, later tracked in post-transplant blood. Third-party-reactive TCRbeta sequences from pre-transplant mixed lymphocyte reactions served as antigen-independent comparators. Samples came pre-transplant, pre-randomization before withdrawal, and post-randomization after withdrawal ended. Apart from a few HCV-positive recipients, transplants were for non-autoimmune, non-viral reasons.

Profiling relied on immunoSEQ multiplex PCR, and the TCRdb table lists in-frame clones only, not all of them. The top ten clones hold approximately 3% of a sample with under 130,000 clones, about 88% of them seen once. The J gene is TRBJ2-7, the V gene TRBV5-1; D unclear. The source is a human patient who received a liver transplant. Some T cells may have originated in the graft donor. The input for sequencing was CD4+ T cells from blood, taken around 44 months after liver transplant. The CDR3 bases are TGCGCCAGCAGCCCCCCCACACTTGGCGAGCAGTACTTC. Translated, it gives CASSPPTLGEQYF.